Here is one T cell receptor (beta chain) with its context. The CDR3 end shows no conserved phenylalanine or tryptophan, and so a read error is likely. Germline V gene data show CDR1 as MNHEY and CDR2 as SMNVEV (reference sequence). The CDR3 runs to 15 residues. This specimen comes from a study of shared clonotypes between healthy human individuals. The method was immunoSEQ multiplex PCR; TCRdb's version includes in-frame clones alone and lacks a portion of them. The repertoire consists of fewer than 1 million clones, with approximately 96% occurring once and the leading ten covering under 0.25%. Naive CD8 populations comprised CD45RO-negative cells positively selected for CCR7, excluding terminally differentiated effector memory CD45RA+ cells.

The sequenced sample consisted of naive CD8+ T cells sorted from blood. This TCR was recovered from a young man in good health. The chain links TRBV27 to TRBJ2-7; unclear D gene. The CDR3 region is CASTLRAAPGYEQYL. CDR3 in DNA: TGTGCCAGCACTTTACGGGCAGCACCCGGATACGAGCAGTACCTC.